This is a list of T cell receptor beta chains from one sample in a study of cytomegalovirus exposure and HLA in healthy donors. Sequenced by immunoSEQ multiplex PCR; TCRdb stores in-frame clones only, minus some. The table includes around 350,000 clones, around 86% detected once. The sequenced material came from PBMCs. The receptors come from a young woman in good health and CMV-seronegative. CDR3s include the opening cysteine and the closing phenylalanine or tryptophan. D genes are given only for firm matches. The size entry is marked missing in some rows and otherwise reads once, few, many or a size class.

cdr3_nt: TGCAGCGTTGAAGAAGGCGGTACCTACGAGCAGTACTTC; cdr3_aa: CSVEEGGTYEQYF; j_call: TRBJ2-7; d_call: -; v_call: TRBV29-1; clone_size: -
cdr3_nt: TGTGCCAGCAGCGACCATAGCGGGGGCTATCCCTACAATGAGCAGTTCTTC; cdr3_aa: CASSDHSGGYPYNEQFF; j_call: TRBJ2-1; d_call: TRBD2; v_call: TRBV7-9; clone_size: -
cdr3_nt: TGTGCCAGCTCTTTAGCGGGGGGGCTAGCCTCCTACGAGCAGTACTTC; cdr3_aa: CASSLAGGLASYEQYF; j_call: TRBJ2-7; d_call: TRBD2; v_call: TRBV18; clone_size: -
cdr3_nt: TGTGCCAGCAGCACTACTAGCGGGGGGGCCGGAAAGACCCAGTACTTC; cdr3_aa: CASSTTSGGAGKTQYF; j_call: TRBJ2-5; d_call: TRBD2; v_call: TRBV7-8; clone_size: -
cdr3_nt: TGCGCCAGCAGCAACGGACTAGCGGGGGAAGAGACCCAGTACTTC; cdr3_aa: CASSNGLAGEETQYF; j_call: TRBJ2-5; d_call: TRBD2; v_call: TRBV5-1; clone_size: -
cdr3_nt: TGTGCCAGCAGCCATAGGAGGGCACCCTACGAGCAGTACTTC; cdr3_aa: CASSHRRAPYEQYF; j_call: TRBJ2-7; d_call: -; v_call: TRBV7-9; clone_size: few
cdr3_nt: TGTGCCAGCAAATTTATCACCGGGACAGCGTACGAGCAGTACTTC; cdr3_aa: CASKFITGTAYEQYF; j_call: TRBJ2-7; d_call: TRBD1; v_call: TRBV28; clone_size: -
cdr3_nt: TGTGCCAGTACTCCGGGACTGGGAAACACCATATATTTT; cdr3_aa: CASTPGLGNTIYF; j_call: TRBJ1-3; d_call: -; v_call: TRBV19; clone_size: -
cdr3_nt: TGTGCCAGCAAAATAGGGGGCGCGGACTATGGCTACACCTTC; cdr3_aa: CASKIGGADYGYTF; j_call: TRBJ1-2; d_call: TRBD1; v_call: TRBV6-6; clone_size: -
cdr3_nt: TGTGCCAGCAGCAAGGTCTGGCCAGGGGCCCGCTCCGAGCAGTACTTC; cdr3_aa: CASSKVWPGARSEQYF; j_call: TRBJ2-7; d_call: -; v_call: TRBV21-1; clone_size: once
cdr3_nt: TGTGCCAGCAGCTTTAATTTTAGCCCTCGGAGGGGCGATGAGCAGTTCTTC; cdr3_aa: CASSFNFSPRRGDEQFF; j_call: TRBJ2-1; d_call: -; v_call: TRBV7-6; clone_size: -
cdr3_nt: TGTGCCAGCAGGGCGCGGGGGCAGGTCTACAATGAGCAGTTCTTC; cdr3_aa: CASRARGQVYNEQFF; j_call: TRBJ2-1; d_call: -; v_call: TRBV13; clone_size: -
cdr3_nt: TGCGCCAGCAGCTTGAGGAGCGGGAATACCCCCTCCTACAATGAGCAGTTCTTC; cdr3_aa: CASSLRSGNTPSYNEQFF; j_call: TRBJ2-1; d_call: TRBD2; v_call: TRBV5-1; clone_size: -
cdr3_nt: TGCGCCAGCAGTGGGCCCGAGTACGAGCAGTACTTC; cdr3_aa: CASSGPEYEQYF; j_call: TRBJ2-7; d_call: -; v_call: TRBV5-1; clone_size: -
cdr3_nt: TGTGCCACCAGCAGAGCTGGACAGGGAGGAAACACCATATATTTT; cdr3_aa: CATSRAGQGGNTIYF; j_call: TRBJ1-3; d_call: TRBD1; v_call: TRBV15; clone_size: few
cdr3_nt: TGTGCCACCAGCAGAGATCTGGGGACTTCGGCCCAGTACTTC; cdr3_aa: CATSRDLGTSAQYF; j_call: TRBJ2-5; d_call: -; v_call: TRBV15; clone_size: -
cdr3_nt: TGTGCCAGCAGTTTAGGGACTAGCGGGGGGGCCACAGATACGCAGTATTTT; cdr3_aa: CASSLGTSGGATDTQYF; j_call: TRBJ2-3; d_call: TRBD2; v_call: TRBV27; clone_size: once
cdr3_nt: TGTGCCAGCAGCCAACGGGGGAGCAATCAGCCCCAGCATTTT; cdr3_aa: CASSQRGSNQPQHF; j_call: TRBJ1-5; d_call: -; v_call: TRBV14; clone_size: -
cdr3_nt: TGTGCCAGCAGTTTGGGACAATCGAACACTGAAGCTTTCTTT; cdr3_aa: CASSLGQSNTEAFF; j_call: TRBJ1-1; d_call: -; v_call: TRBV6-5; clone_size: few
cdr3_nt: TGTGCCAGCAGCTTGGCCGTAACAGATACGCAGTATTTT; cdr3_aa: CASSLAVTDTQYF; j_call: TRBJ2-3; d_call: -; v_call: TRBV5-6; clone_size: -
cdr3_nt: TGTGCCAGCAGTGAAATGACAGGGCACAATCAGCCCCAGCATTTT; cdr3_aa: CASSEMTGHNQPQHF; j_call: TRBJ1-5; d_call: TRBD1; v_call: TRBV6-1; clone_size: -
cdr3_nt: TGTGCCAGCAGCTTCTGGAGGTCACCCCTCCACTTT; cdr3_aa: CASSFWRSPLHF; j_call: TRBJ1-6; d_call: -; v_call: TRBV5-6; clone_size: -
cdr3_nt: TGTGCCAGCAGCTTTCAGGGGGGCGGTTCACCCCTCCACTTT; cdr3_aa: CASSFQGGGSPLHF; j_call: TRBJ1-6; d_call: TRBD1; v_call: TRBV7-9; clone_size: -
cdr3_nt: TGTGCCAGCAGTCCCCCGGACAGCTTTAATGAAAAACTGTTTTTT; cdr3_aa: CASSPPDSFNEKLFF; j_call: TRBJ1-4; d_call: -; v_call: TRBV28; clone_size: -
cdr3_nt: TGTGCCAGCAGTTACGGGACAGGGCCGGATGGCTACACCTTC; cdr3_aa: CASSYGTGPDGYTF; j_call: TRBJ1-2; d_call: TRBD1; v_call: TRBV28; clone_size: -
cdr3_nt: TGTGCCAGCAGTCCCCGTAGCGGGGGCCCCGGGGAGCTGTTTTTT; cdr3_aa: CASSPRSGGPGELFF; j_call: TRBJ2-2; d_call: TRBD2; v_call: TRBV6-1; clone_size: -
cdr3_nt: TGTGCCAGCGCTTTGACTAGCGCCTCCTACGAGCAGTACTTC; cdr3_aa: CASALTSASYEQYF; j_call: TRBJ2-7; d_call: TRBD2; v_call: TRBV27; clone_size: few
cdr3_nt: TGTGCCAGCAGCTTAGCGGGGAAGGGCTACGAGCAGTACTTC; cdr3_aa: CASSLAGKGYEQYF; j_call: TRBJ2-7; d_call: TRBD2; v_call: TRBV5-4; clone_size: -
cdr3_nt: TGTGCCAGCAGGCTGACAGGGGTGGGTCAGCCCCAGCATTTT; cdr3_aa: CASRLTGVGQPQHF; j_call: TRBJ1-5; d_call: TRBD1; v_call: TRBV6-1; clone_size: once
cdr3_nt: TGTGCCAGTAGTATAGTACTCAACTACAATGAGCAGTTCTTC; cdr3_aa: CASSIVLNYNEQFF; j_call: TRBJ2-1; d_call: -; v_call: TRBV19; clone_size: -
cdr3_nt: TGTGCCAGCAATAGGGGGGGCACTGAAGCTTTCTTT; cdr3_aa: CASNRGGTEAFF; j_call: TRBJ1-1; d_call: -; v_call: TRBV2; clone_size: -
cdr3_nt: TGTGCCAGCAGTGCTGGACTAGCGGGAGTTACGGCCTACAATGAGCAGTTCTTC; cdr3_aa: CASSAGLAGVTAYNEQFF; j_call: TRBJ2-1; d_call: TRBD2; v_call: TRBV28; clone_size: -
cdr3_nt: TGTGCCAGCAGTCCGGTGCTAGCGTACCTATACGAGCAGTACTTC; cdr3_aa: CASSPVLAYLYEQYF; j_call: TRBJ2-7; d_call: -; v_call: TRBV6-4; clone_size: -
cdr3_nt: TGCGCCAGCAGCTTGAGGCCGGACAGGGAGTTGCCCGGGGAGCTGTTTTTT; cdr3_aa: CASSLRPDRELPGELFF; j_call: TRBJ2-2; d_call: TRBD1; v_call: TRBV5-1; clone_size: -
cdr3_nt: TGTGCCAGCAGCGCTCTTACTAGCGGGGTATACAATGAGCAGTTCTTC; cdr3_aa: CASSALTSGVYNEQFF; j_call: TRBJ2-1; d_call: TRBD2; v_call: TRBV9; clone_size: -